This is a list of T cell receptor beta chains from one sample in a study of blood T cells in healthy people across ages. TCRdb itself ran the 5' RACE reads through MiXCR, one entry per CDR3 protein. Of about 800,000 distinct CDR3 sequences listed, approximately 25% are singletons. These data also formed part of another study, on T cells of mothers and their children.

Sequencing input: blood. The receptors here all came from a boy between 10 and 17 years old in good health. The CDR3 runs from the conserved cysteine through the conserved F or W. A D gene is named only where the DNA matches it firmly. Clone size is stated in some rows and not others, as once, few, many or a class when expanded.

size	J	D	V	DNA	CDR3
NA	TRBJ2-7	NA	TRBV18	TGTGCCAGCTCGCGCGCCGCGCCGAGCTCCTACGAGCAGTACTTC	CASSRAAPSSYEQYF
few	TRBJ1-6	NA	TRBV28	TGTGCCAGCCTCGATTCGGGTTCCTATAATTCACCCCTCCACTTT	CASLDSGSYNSPLHF
NA	TRBJ2-3	NA	TRBV6-6	TGTGCCAGCAGTTACGGTCGACAGATCACAGATACGCAGTATTTT	CASSYGRQITDTQYF
NA	TRBJ2-1	NA	TRBV30	TGTGCCTGGGCCGGGACAACCTACAATGAGCAGTTCTTC	CAWAGTTYNEQFF
few	TRBJ1-2	NA	TRBV28	TGTGCCAGCAGTTTAATTCCCAGAACTAACTATGGCTACACCTTC	CASSLIPRTNYGYTF
NA	TRBJ2-1	TRBD2	TRBV7-9	TGTGCCAGCAGCTTACGCGGGGGGCCCGAGGATGAGCAGTTCTTC	CASSLRGGPEDEQFF
NA	TRBJ2-6	NA	TRBV12-3/TRBV12-4	TGTGCCAGCAGTTTATGGGGGACGTGGGCCAACGTCCTGACTTTC	CASSLWGTWANVLTF
few	TRBJ2-5	NA	TRBV18	TGTGCCAGCACCCCTCAGGGTGGAGAGACCCAGTACTTC	CASTPQGGETQYF
NA	TRBJ2-7	NA	TRBV7-9	TGTGCCAGCAGCTGGGTCTACTACGAGCAGTACTTC	CASSWVYYEQYF
few	TRBJ2-3	NA	TRBV7-3	TGTGCCAGCAGCCGGACCGGGACTGCAGATACGCAGTATTTT	CASSRTGTADTQYF
NA	TRBJ1-2	NA	TRBV5-1	TGCGCCAGCAGCTTCCAGGGGAATGGCTACACCTTC	CASSFQGNGYTF